This T cell receptor (beta chain) is drawn from a study of T cell repertoires in cytomegalovirus infection. Study-wide background: Indicated by public TCR beta signatures were CMV infection and matching HLA type.

Trimming cost V 6 bases and J 0 bases, with 19 bases left between them. CDR1 and CDR2 from the germline V gene are LNHDA and SQIVND (reference sequence). The CDR3 has 17 residues. TCRdb reprocessed the reads via MiXCR and lists one record per CDR3 protein. Among approximately 300,000 distinct CDR3 sequences listed, around 25% were seen once. This clonotype was counted between two and nine times. Its antigen is still unknown. The clonotype was recovered from a human donor in good health (CMV status not recorded). Some clones in this sample may be carry-over from other donors' samples. The chain uses TRBV19 and TRBJ2-3; either TRBD1 or TRBD2 may supply D (6 bases each). The sample consisted of cultured PBMCs, taken from culture after CMV antigen stimulation. CDR3 bases: TGTGCCAGTAGGGAGGGGGTAATTGGTTCTAGCACAGATACGCAGTATTTT. Protein sequence: CASREGVIGSSTDTQYF.